This T cell receptor (beta chain) was identified in a study of blood T cell repertoires in COVID-19. Study context: T cells, B-cell-depleted T cells, or PBMCs supplied cDNA or gDNA.

J gave up 3 bases and V 3 bases, and 5 bases lay outside the gene matches. Germline V gene lookup returns CDR1 KGHSH and CDR2 LQKENI. The CDR3 contains 14 residues. The method was immunoSEQ multiplex PCR; TCRdb's version includes in-frame clones alone and lacks a portion of them. The table includes tens of thousands of clones, 70% to 90% detected once. The sequence was obtained from a man aged 45-65 years with active COVID-19. This chain links TRBV18 with TRBJ2-7; 7 nucleotides align to TRBD1. Input material: peripheral blood. In nucleotides, the CDR3 is TGTGCCAGCTCACCGTGGGACAGCGACTACGAGCAGTACTTC. Translating it yields CASSPWDSDYEQYF.